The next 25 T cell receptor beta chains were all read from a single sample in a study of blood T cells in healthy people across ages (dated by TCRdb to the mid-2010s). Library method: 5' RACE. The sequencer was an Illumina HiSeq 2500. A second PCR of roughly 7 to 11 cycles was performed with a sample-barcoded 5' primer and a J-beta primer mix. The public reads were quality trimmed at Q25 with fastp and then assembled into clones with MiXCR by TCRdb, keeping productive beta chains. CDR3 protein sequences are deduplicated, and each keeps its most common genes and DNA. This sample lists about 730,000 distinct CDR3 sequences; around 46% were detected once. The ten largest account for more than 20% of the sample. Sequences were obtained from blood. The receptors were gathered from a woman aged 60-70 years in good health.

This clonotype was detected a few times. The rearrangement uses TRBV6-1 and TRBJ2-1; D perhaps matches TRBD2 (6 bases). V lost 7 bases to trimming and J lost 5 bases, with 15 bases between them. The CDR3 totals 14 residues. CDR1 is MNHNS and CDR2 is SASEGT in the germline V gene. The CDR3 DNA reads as TGTGCCAGCACCGGGGACTTCGGTAACAATGAGCAGTTCTTC. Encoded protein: CASTGDFGNNEQFF.

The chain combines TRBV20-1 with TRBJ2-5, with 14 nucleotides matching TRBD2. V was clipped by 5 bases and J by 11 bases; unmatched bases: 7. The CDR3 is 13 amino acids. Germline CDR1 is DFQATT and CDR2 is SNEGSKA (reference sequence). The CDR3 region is CSADGLAGGEQYF. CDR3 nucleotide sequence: TGCAGTGCTGATGGACTAGCGGGAGGTGAGCAGTACTTC.

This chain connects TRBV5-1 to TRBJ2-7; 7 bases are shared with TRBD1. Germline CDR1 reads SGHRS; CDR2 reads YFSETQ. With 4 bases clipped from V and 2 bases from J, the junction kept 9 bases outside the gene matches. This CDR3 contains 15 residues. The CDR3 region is CASSGAEGTAYEQYF. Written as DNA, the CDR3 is TGCGCCAGCAGCGGCGCAGAAGGGACAGCCTACGAGCAGTACTTC.

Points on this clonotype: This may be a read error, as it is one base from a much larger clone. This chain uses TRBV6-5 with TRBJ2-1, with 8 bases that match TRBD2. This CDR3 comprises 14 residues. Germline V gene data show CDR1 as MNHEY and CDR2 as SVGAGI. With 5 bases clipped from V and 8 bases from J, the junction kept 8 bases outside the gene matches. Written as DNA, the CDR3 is TGTGCCAGCAGTCCTGCGACTAGCGTCCATGAGCAGTTCTTC. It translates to CASSPATSVHEQFF.

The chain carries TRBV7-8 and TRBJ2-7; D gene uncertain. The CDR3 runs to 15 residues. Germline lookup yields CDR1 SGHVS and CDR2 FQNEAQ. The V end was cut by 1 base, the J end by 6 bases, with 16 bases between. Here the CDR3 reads CASSLVGGAPLEQYF. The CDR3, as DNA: TGTGCCAGCAGCTTAGTTGGCGGAGCTCCTCTCGAGCAGTACTTC.

This CDR3 reads CASSSPFQGGDTQYF. Here the CDR3 DNA reads TGTGCCAGCAGTTCCCCTTTCCAGGGAGGAGATACGCAGTATTTT. This chain uses TRBV6-5 with TRBJ2-3, with a possible D match to TRBD2 (6 bases). Per germline, CDR1 MNHEY and CDR2 SVGAGI. The V and J ends lost 4 bases and 5 bases respectively, with 16 bases between them. The CDR3 runs 15 residues.

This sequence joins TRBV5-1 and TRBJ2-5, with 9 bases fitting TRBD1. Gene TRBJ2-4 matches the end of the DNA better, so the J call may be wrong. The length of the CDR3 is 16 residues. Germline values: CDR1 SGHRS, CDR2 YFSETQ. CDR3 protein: CASRASTGGGKNIQYF. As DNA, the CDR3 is TGCGCCAGCAGGGCGTCGACAGGGGGAGGCAAAAACATTCAGTACTTC.

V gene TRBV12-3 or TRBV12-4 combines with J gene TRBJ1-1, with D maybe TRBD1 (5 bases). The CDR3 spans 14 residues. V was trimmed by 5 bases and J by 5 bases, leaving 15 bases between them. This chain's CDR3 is CASSARRGYTEAFF. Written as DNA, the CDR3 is TGTGCCAGCAGTGCCCGACGGGGGTATACTGAAGCTTTCTTT.

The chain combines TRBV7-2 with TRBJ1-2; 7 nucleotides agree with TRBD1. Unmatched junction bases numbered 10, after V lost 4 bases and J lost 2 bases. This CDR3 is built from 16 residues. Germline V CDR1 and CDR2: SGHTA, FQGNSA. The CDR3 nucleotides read TGTGCCAGCAGCTCGTACCTAGGGGGCGAAAACTATGGCTACACCTTC. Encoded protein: CASSSYLGGENYGYTF.

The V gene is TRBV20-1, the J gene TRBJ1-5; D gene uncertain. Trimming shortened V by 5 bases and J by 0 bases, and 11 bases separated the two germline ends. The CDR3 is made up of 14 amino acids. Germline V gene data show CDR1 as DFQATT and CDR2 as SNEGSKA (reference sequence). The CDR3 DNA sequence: TGCAGTGCTGTAGGCTCCTATAGCAATCAGCCCCAGCATTTT. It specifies CSAVGSYSNQPQHF.

DNA for the CDR3: TGTGCCAGCAGCCAATCCGACGTTAGGGGTGAAAAACTGTTTTTT. This sequence encodes CASSQSDVRGEKLFF. This chain joins TRBV3-1 and TRBJ1-4, with a tentative D call TRBD1 (5 bases). Germline CDR1 and CDR2: LGHDT and YNNKEL (reference sequence). The V end was cut by 2 bases, the J end by 7 bases, with 14 bases between. CDR3 length: 15 residues.

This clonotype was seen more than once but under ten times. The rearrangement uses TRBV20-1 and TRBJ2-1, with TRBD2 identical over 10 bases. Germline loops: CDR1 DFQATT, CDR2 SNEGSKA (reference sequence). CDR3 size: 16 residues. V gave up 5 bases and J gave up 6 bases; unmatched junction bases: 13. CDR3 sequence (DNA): TGCAGTGCTGGTGCTATCCAGCGGGAGGGTCGCAATGAGCAGTTCTTC. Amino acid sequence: CSAGAIQREGRNEQFF.

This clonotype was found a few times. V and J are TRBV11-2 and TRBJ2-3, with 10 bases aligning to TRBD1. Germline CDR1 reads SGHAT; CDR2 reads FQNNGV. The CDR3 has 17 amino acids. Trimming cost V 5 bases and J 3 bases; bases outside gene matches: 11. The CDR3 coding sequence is TGTGCCAGCAGCAAGGGACAGGGGACTTTAAGGACAGATACGCAGTATTTT. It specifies CASSKGQGTLRTDTQYF.

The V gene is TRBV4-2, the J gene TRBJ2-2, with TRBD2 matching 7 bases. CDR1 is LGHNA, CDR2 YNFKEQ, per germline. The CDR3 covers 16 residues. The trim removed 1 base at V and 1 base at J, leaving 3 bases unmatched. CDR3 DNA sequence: TGTGCCAGCAGCCAAGCCACGGGGGGGAACACCGGGGAGCTGTTTTTT. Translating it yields CASSQATGGNTGELFF.

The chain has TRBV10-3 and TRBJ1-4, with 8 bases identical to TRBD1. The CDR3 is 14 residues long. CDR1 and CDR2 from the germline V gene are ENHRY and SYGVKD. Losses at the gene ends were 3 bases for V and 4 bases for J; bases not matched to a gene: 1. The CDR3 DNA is TGTGCCATCAGTGAAGACAGGGGTAATGAAAAACTGTTTTTT. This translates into CAISEDRGNEKLFF.

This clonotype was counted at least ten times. The CDR3 is CSVETSIHEQYF. Written as DNA, the CDR3 is TGCAGCGTGGAGACTAGCATCCACGAGCAGTACTTC. This chain uses TRBV29-1 with TRBJ2-7, with TRBD2 identical over 7 bases. The CDR3 contains 12 residues. After removal of 6 bases from V and 5 bases from J, the junction contained 7 bases not matched to a gene. Germline CDR1 is SQVTM and CDR2 is ANQGSEA.

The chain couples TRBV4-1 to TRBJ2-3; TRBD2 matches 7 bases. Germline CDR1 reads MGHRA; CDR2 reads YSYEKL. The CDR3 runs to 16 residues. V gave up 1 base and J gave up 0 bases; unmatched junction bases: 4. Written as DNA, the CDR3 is TGCGCCAGCAGCCAAGGCGGGGGACCTAGCACAGATACGCAGTATTTT. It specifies CASSQGGGPSTDTQYF.

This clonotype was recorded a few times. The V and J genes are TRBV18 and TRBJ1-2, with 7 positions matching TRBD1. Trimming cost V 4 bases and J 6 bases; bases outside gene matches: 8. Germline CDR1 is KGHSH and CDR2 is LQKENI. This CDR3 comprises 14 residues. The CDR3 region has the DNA TGTGCCAGCTCACTGCAGGGGGGGTCGGATGGCTACACCTTC. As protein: CASSLQGGSDGYTF.

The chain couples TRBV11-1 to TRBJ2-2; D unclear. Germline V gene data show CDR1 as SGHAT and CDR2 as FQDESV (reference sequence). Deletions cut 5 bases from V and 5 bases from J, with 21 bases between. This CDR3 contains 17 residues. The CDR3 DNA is TGTGCCAGCAGCCCAAACTTCGGGTCACAAACGACCGGGGAGCTGTTTTTT. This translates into CASSPNFGSQTTGELFF.

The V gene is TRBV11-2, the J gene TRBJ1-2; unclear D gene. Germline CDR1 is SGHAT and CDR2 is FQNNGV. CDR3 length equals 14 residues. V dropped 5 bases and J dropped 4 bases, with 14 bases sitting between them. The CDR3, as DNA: TGTGCCAGCAGCCCGACGGAGATCACCTATGGCTACACCTTC. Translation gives CASSPTEITYGYTF.

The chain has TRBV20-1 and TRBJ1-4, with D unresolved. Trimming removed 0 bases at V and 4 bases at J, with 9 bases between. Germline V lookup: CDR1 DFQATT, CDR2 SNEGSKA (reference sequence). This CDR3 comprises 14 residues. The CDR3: CSARELLLNEKLFF. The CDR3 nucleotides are TGCAGTGCTAGAGAGCTTTTGCTTAATGAAAAACTGTTTTTT.

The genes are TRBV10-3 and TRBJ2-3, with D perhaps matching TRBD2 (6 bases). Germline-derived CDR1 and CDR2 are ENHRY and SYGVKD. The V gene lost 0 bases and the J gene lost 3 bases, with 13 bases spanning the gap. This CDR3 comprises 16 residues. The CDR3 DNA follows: TGTGCCATCAGTGAGTCCCCGGGGGTGGAGACAGATACGCAGTATTTT. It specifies CAISESPGVETDTQYF.

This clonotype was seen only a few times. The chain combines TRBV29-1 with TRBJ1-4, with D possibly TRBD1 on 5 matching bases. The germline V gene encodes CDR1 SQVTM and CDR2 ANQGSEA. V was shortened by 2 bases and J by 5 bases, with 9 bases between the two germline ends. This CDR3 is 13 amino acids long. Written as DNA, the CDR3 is TGCAGCGTTGAACCGGGGCCGAATGAAAAACTGTTTTTT. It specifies CSVEPGPNEKLFF.

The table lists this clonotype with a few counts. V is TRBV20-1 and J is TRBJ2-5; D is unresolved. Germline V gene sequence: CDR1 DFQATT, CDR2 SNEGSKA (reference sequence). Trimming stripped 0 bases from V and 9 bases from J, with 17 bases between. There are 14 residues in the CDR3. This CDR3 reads CSARDMDGLVAQYF. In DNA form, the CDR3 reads TGCAGTGCTAGAGATATGGACGGTCTAGTGGCCCAGTACTTC.

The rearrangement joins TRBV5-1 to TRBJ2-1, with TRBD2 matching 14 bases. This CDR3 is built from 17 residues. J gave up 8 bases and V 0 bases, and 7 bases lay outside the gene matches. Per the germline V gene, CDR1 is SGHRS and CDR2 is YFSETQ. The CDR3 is CASSLVGGTSGSDEQFF. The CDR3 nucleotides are TGCGCCAGCAGCTTGGTTGGGGGGACTAGCGGGAGCGATGAGCAGTTCTTC.